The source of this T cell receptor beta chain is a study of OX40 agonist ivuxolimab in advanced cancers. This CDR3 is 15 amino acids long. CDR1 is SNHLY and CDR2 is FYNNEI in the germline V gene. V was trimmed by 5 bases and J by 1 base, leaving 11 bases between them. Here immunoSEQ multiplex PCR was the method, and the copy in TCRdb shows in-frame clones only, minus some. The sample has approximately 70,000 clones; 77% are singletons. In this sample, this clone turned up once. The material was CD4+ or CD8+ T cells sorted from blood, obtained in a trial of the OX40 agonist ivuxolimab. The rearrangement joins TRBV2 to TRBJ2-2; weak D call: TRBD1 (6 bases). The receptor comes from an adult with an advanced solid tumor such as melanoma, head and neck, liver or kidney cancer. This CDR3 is CASSRDNLNTGELFF. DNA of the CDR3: TGTGCCAGCAGTCGGGACAATTTGAACACCGGGGAGCTGTTTTTT.